Shown below are 13 T cell receptor beta chains from a single sample sequenced in a study of response to subunit inactivated influenza vaccine. Each CDR3 protein gets one entry after TCRdb re-called the RT-PCR reads with MiXCR. The sample consists of around 170,000 distinct CDR3 sequences, about 10% of them appearing once. The specimen was CD8+ T cells sorted from PBMCs, collected less than 30 months after vaccination. These TCRs come from a man aged 50 to 75 who received an inactivated influenza vaccine.

In this sample, this clonotype turned up a few times. The CDR3 DNA reads TGTGCCAGCAGCCGGGACGTCCAAGAGACCCAGTACTTC. This encodes CASSRDVQETQYF. The genes are TRBV6-1 and TRBJ2-5, with D tentatively TRBD1 or TRBD2 (5 bases each). CDR1 MNHNS and CDR2 SASEGT come from the germline V gene. The V end was cut by 6 bases, the J end by 1 base, with 9 bases between. The length of the CDR3 is 13 residues.

This sequence joins TRBV28 and TRBJ1-5; 8 nucleotides line up with TRBD1. The CDR3 loop spans 13 amino acids. The trim removed 6 bases at V and 5 bases at J, leaving 3 bases unmatched. Germline-derived CDR1 and CDR2 are MDHEN and SYDVKM. The CDR3, as DNA: TGTGCCAGCAGCCGCAGGGGGCATCAGCCCCAGCATTTT. It codes for CASSRRGHQPQHF.

This clonotype occurred a few times. The chain has TRBV4-3 and TRBJ2-1; D gene ambiguous. CDR1 and CDR2 (germline): LGHNA, YSLEER. This CDR3 has 14 amino acids. V lost 0 bases, J lost 5 bases, and 8 bases lay in between. CDR3 sequence reads: CASSQDFVDNEQFF. The CDR3 DNA sequence: TGCGCCAGCAGCCAAGATTTCGTCGACAATGAGCAGTTCTTC.

This clonotype has only a few counts. V is TRBV12-3 or TRBV12-4 and J is TRBJ2-1, with 7 bases matching TRBD2. The CDR3 is made up of 12 amino acids. The J segment lost 12 bases and the V segment lost 6 bases, leaving 8 bases of the junction unmatched. CDR3: CASSSDPGGQFF. CDR3 DNA sequence: TGTGCCAGCAGCTCGGACCCGGGGGGGCAGTTCTTC.

The V gene is TRBV4-2, the J gene TRBJ2-7, with D unresolved. The CDR3 loop spans 15 amino acids. Germline CDR1 reads LGHNA; CDR2 reads YNFKEQ. Trimming removed 0 bases at V and 2 bases at J, with 11 bases between. Here the CDR3 reads CASSQEQTLTYEQYF. CDR3 sequence (DNA): TGTGCCAGCAGCCAAGAACAGACTTTAACCTACGAGCAGTACTTC.

The rearrangement links TRBV4-1 to TRBJ1-5, with 9 nucleotides matching TRBD1. This CDR3 is built from 15 residues. CDR1 is MGHRA and CDR2 is YSYEKL in the germline V gene. Trimming at V came to 1 base and at J to 5 bases, leaving 3 bases not matched to a gene. CDR3 coding DNA: TGCGCCAGCAGCCAAGTAACAGGGGGCGATCAGCCCCAGCATTTT. Encoded protein: CASSQVTGGDQPQHF.

The chain has TRBV7-9 and TRBJ2-7; TRBD2 might be the D (6 bases). CDR3 length: 16 residues. With 3 bases removed from V and 2 bases from J, the gap between germline ends came to 17 bases. CDR1 and CDR2 from the germline V gene are SEHNR and FQNEAQ (reference sequence). CDR3 sequence: CASSLGAGPMTYEQYF. As DNA, the CDR3 is TGTGCCAGCAGCTTGGGCGCGGGGCCGATGACCTACGAGCAGTACTTC.

Ten or more counts support this clonotype. The CDR3 nucleotides are TGCGCCAGCAGCTTGGCCCTAGGAGCAGGGGGCTGGCAAGAGACCCAGTACTTC. It is translated as CASSLALGAGGWQETQYF. The chain carries TRBV5-1 and TRBJ2-5; 8 bases agree with TRBD1. This CDR3 is built from 18 residues. J gave up 2 bases and V 0 bases, and 12 bases lay outside the gene matches. Germline V lookup: CDR1 SGHRS, CDR2 YFSETQ.

The chain has TRBV24-1 and TRBJ2-5; 12 positions match TRBD2. CDR3 length: 17 residues. The junction had 7 bases not matched to a gene; V was cut back by 4 bases and J by 2 bases. The V gene's germline CDR1 is KGHDR and CDR2 SFDVKD. CDR3 protein: CATSEPTSGSLQETQYF. The CDR3 nucleotides are TGTGCCACCAGTGAGCCGACTAGCGGGAGTTTACAAGAGACCCAGTACTTC.

The CDR3 DNA is TGTGCCATCAGTAAGACAGTCGCGAGCTCCTACAATGAGCAGTTCTTC. This gives the protein CAISKTVASSYNEQFF. The chain recombines TRBV10-3 with TRBJ2-1, with a weak D call TRBD1 (5 bases). CDR1 and CDR2 from the germline V gene are ENHRY and SYGVKD. Trimming cost V 5 bases and J 0 bases, with 14 bases left between them. The length of the CDR3 is 16 residues.

This clonotype was seen ten or more times. This sequence joins TRBV9 and TRBJ2-1; 14 bases align to TRBD2. The V gene's germline CDR1 is SGDLS and CDR2 YYNGEE. The CDR3 length is 17 residues. With V trimmed by 0 bases and J by 6 bases, 5 bases remained unmatched. CDR3 DNA sequence: TGTGCCAGCAGCGTAGGGACTAGCGGGGGGAATAGCAATGAGCAGTTCTTC. This encodes CASSVGTSGGNSNEQFF.

This clonotype was found a few times. The chain has TRBV27 and TRBJ2-5; the D is unclear. Trimming left V 3 bases short and J 4 bases short, with 9 bases between. CDR3 size: 13 residues. The germline V gene has CDR1 MNHEY and CDR2 SMNVEV (reference sequence). The CDR3 protein is CASSFGTPETQYF. As DNA, the CDR3 is TGTGCCAGCAGTTTTGGTACTCCAGAGACCCAGTACTTC.

This chain uses TRBV20-1 with TRBJ2-7; perhaps TRBD2 as D (6 bases). Germline CDR1 DFQATT, CDR2 SNEGSKA (reference sequence). The V gene lost 5 bases and the J gene lost 1 base, with 21 bases spanning the gap. There are 16 residues in the CDR3. The CDR3 DNA sequence: TGCAGTGCTGAACCGCGGACCCGGAGGGATTCCTACGAGCAGTACTTC. Translating gives CSAEPRTRRDSYEQYF.